The sequence of this T cell receptor beta chain was determined in a study of cytomegalovirus exposure and HLA in healthy donors. V was cut by 2 bases and J by 5 bases, with 12 bases left in between. The CDR3 covers 15 residues. Germline CDR1 and CDR2: MGHRA and YSYEKL. As concerns this clone: The target antigen is unknown.

The PCR used 60 Vbeta and 13 Jbeta primers. The repertoire was sequenced with immunoSEQ multiplex PCR; TCRdb's copy has only in-frame clones and lacks some. The table shows fewer than 250,000 clones, with over 75% occurring only once. Findings of the study overall: An analysis was carried out at a later point. It showed that HLA-associated TCR beta chains were more clonally expanded than equally common non-associated chains.

The sequenced sample was PBMCs. The chain is built from TRBV4-1 and TRBJ2-2, with a tentative D call TRBD1 (6 bases). This receptor was taken from a girl aged 2-10 years in good health and CMV-seronegative. CDR3 bases: TGCGCCAGCAGCCAAACCTACAGGGAAACCGGGGAGCTGTTTTTT. This translates into CASSQTYRETGELFF.